This T cell receptor beta chain was recorded in a study of cytomegalovirus exposure and HLA in healthy donors (TCRdb year 2017). Regarding the study in general: In an earlier analysis of roughly 500 of the donors, 250 to 350 Gb of sequence data and some 120 million unique TCR beta sequences from 150 million to 200 million T cells were reported. An earlier analysis of roughly 600 of the donors used high-throughput TCR beta sequencing to judge whether each TCR beta V gene segment behaved as functional or pseudogenic. Rather than using new phenotypic data, the later analysis identified candidate immune exposures from TCR beta sequences and from how often those sequences occurred across donors. The genetic ancestry cluster associated with self-reported Caucasian donors included 80% to 90% of the 398 genotyped donors. Typing coverage varied by locus: roughly 620-640 donors for A, B, C, DRB1 and DQB1; approximately 500 for DQA1; nearly 610 for DPA1; roughly 470 for DPB1. Genome-wide SNP genotypes for about 60% of the 666 donors were used in a later genetic analysis, which treated that subset as a discovery cohort. To study patterns of TCR occurrence, a later analysis re-analyzed previously published TCR beta repertoires from 600 to 750 donors and added high-resolution HLA genotyping. An early release covering roughly 640 HLA-typed donors comprised around 300 gigabases of sequencing data and approximately 85 million unique TCR sequences. The study used immunosequencing to profile the T cell repertoires of more than 650 subjects and linked those repertoires to cytomegalovirus serostatus. HLA typing covered class I and class II loci at four-digit resolution. Several DR-DQ haplotypes were handled as single units for association and clustering, since linkage in the cohort was strong. Donor age, sex, ethnicity and CMV serostatus were compiled together with the repertoire data. Among about 410 genotyped donors of the cohort, an average of roughly 230,000 unique TCR beta nucleotide sequences was sequenced per donor, of which approximately 18% were non-productive. Every repertoire in the discovery cohort had been generated on one and the same sequencing platform. The aim of the study was to test whether cataloging public T cell receptors could identify signatures of past pathogen exposure. High-throughput TCR immunosequencing, statistical association of individual TCRs with disease status, and machine learning were combined to predict cytomegalovirus infection status. A separate validation cohort of 90 to 150 different subjects was used in addition to the roughly 620-subject first cohort.

In regard to this clone: Which antigen it targets is not known. No base quality values were provided; no much bigger clone lies one nucleotide off.

The cohort was made up of roughly 670 healthy bone marrow donors. At the time of sampling, all cohort members were nominally healthy, though unrecorded immune exposures were likely present. The donor tested CMV seronegative, placing the donor among the approximately 400 seronegative members of the cohort. A peripheral blood sample was collected from each donor, and TCR beta sequencing was performed on peripheral blood mononuclear cells. The Qiagen DNeasy Blood Extraction Kit was used to extract genomic DNA from the blood cell samples. Taken from the germline V gene (reference sequence), the CDR1 and CDR2 loops are MNHEY and SMNVEV. V is pared back by 3 bases and J by 5 bases, with 13 bases lying between the germline termini. The cysteine opens and the phenylalanine closes a CDR3 of 14 amino acids. Only the CDR3 portion is preserved as DNA: 42 bases, with reading frame beginning at the first base.

Library generation was performed with the immunoSEQ multiplex PCR assay. The multiplex PCR relied on a mix of 60 forward primers for TCR Vbeta segments and 13 reverse primers for TCR Jbeta segments. The CDR3 region of rearranged TCR beta genes was amplified from genomic DNA with a multiplex PCR assay. Amplified TCR beta libraries were sequenced as 87-base-pair reads on the Illumina HiSeq System. Concerning the study's data processing: A later analysis tallied roughly 78 million unique TCR beta chains across the 650 to 750 repertoires, and 10 million to 11 million of those chains were shared by two or more donors. Raw reads were error-corrected and collapsed into unique sequences with a nearest-neighbor algorithm that merged closely related sequences to remove PCR and sequencing errors. V, D and J gene segments were assigned by aligning CDR3 sequences to IMGT reference sequences. For a sequence to be retained, at least a six-nucleotide match to both a V gene segment and a J gene segment was required. A rearrangement counted as productive if the CDR3 had no stop codons and remained in frame with V and J, and every other rearrangement counted as non-productive. Following IMGT convention, CDR3 was defined as the stretch from the second conserved V-encoded cysteine up to the conserved J-encoded phenylalanine. Sequences without an unambiguous match to a single V gene segment were excluded from the earlier analysis of 450 to 750 of the donors. In an earlier analysis of approximately 500 of the donors, a V segment was called functional when productive rearrangements were above 56.7%, and segregating when the standard deviation between donors exceeded 5%. To diagnose cytomegalovirus status from the catalog of TCR beta chain sequences, a statistical classification framework was built. In a later analysis, V and J genes were assigned by comparing TCR nucleotide sequences against IMGT/GENE-DB human TR gene sequences. In a later analysis, CDR3 sequences and most-parsimonious VDJ recombination scenarios were assigned using the TCRdist pipeline. In a later analysis, every TCR beta chain was defined by the combination of its CDR3 amino acid sequence and its V-gene family, and reads without a unique V-gene family were dropped. A later analysis removed 500 to 650 highly shared, low-generation-probability nucleotide sequences to deal with suspected cross-contamination and a sequencing artifact. For each public chain, a later analysis derived a clonal expansion index from normalized ranks of inferred template counts within each repertoire. Generation probabilities in a later analysis came from a VDJ recombination model fitted to out-of-frame rearrangements, and those results were checked against IGoR. Hypergeometric tests were used in a later analysis to score TCR-TCR, TCR-HLA and TCR-CMV co-occurrence, with a repertoire-size bias correction applied to the TCR pairs. To estimate false discovery rates, a later analysis permuted the HLA or CMV assignments 20 times. In a later analysis, co-occurring TCRs were grouped using DBSCAN, and TCRdist sequence similarity was added for clustering within HLA-allele-positive subsets. Co-occurrence clustering excluded repertoires with fewer than 30,000 or more than 120,000 public chains, plus five with anomalous nucleotide sharing. TCRdb's version of the immuneACCESS table is confined to in-frame rearrangements and falls short of the full clone set. An unresolved V gene accounts for under half of the shortfall where checked; the remainder is of unknown origin. V and J calls and clone size are those listed in that table; D and trimming were worked out from the DNA. Recorded for this sample are roughly 170,000 clones; about 80% of them occurred a single time. About 2.2% of the sample comes from the top ten.

What the research found in general, with its limitations: A cluster of highly shared sequence variants was judged likely to be a technical artifact of the sequencing pipeline. Sequencing depth was assumed to be roughly uniform across donors in the presence/absence analyses, though that assumption may not hold. A further reported finding was that TCR beta sequences accurately predicted the HLA-A and HLA-B alleles for most subjects in the first cohort. The authors suggested that the approach could potentially be extended to other disease states and immunological phenotypes. A later analysis reported that several top co-occurrence clusters appeared linked to parvovirus B19, influenza, CMV and Epstein-Barr virus. Because HLA typing was missing for some donors at each locus, association tests included only the typed subset. While some public TCRs were present in many individuals, most TCR sequences turned up only very rarely across donors. In a later analysis, most CMV-associated TCR beta chains were found to appear HLA-restricted, with HLA associations seemingly driven largely by CMV exposure. A later genetic analysis reported fewer N-insertions in productive TCRs among donors in an Asian-associated ancestry cluster than the roughly 620-donor mean. This cohort had only TCR beta chains sequenced, and the lack of alpha or paired-chain data limited which features could be detected. In a later analysis, HLA-associated TCR beta chains were found to be more clonally expanded and to have lower generation probabilities than equally common non-associated chains. The study gave a list of some 150 TCR beta chains associated with cytomegalovirus. Some IMGT-functional V segments, including TRBV6-2 and TRBV6-3, could not be distinguished by the 87-base-pair reads and were therefore excluded. Linkage disequilibrium might explain the correlated functional status among segregating V segments, but an unknown experimental factor could not be ruled out. An association between a missense DCLRE1C variant and V-gene and J-gene trimming of TCR beta chains was found in a later genetic analysis and replicated in an independent cohort. The earlier analysis of 587 of the donors excluded about 16 rarely observed V segments, including chromosome 9 orphons, because counts were too low. In a later analysis, the rate of TCR association differed among HLA loci, with DRB1 alleles having the most associated TCRs and HLA-C alleles having the fewest. In both the original and validation cohorts, the classifier was reported to diagnose cytomegalovirus status with high specificity and sensitivity. For the cohort, immune exposure information was limited to CMV serostatus. Assigning TCR associations to individual alleles was difficult when HLA alleles, especially DR and DQ, strongly co-occurred. In an earlier analysis of fewer than 750 of the donors, most TCR beta V segments were observed in productive rearrangements about 90% or about 30% of the time, broadly matching IMGT annotations. In vitro tests confirmed that a few of the cytomegalovirus-associated TCR beta chains recognize cytomegalovirus antigens. At a false discovery rate of 0.05, a later analysis linked some 17,000 TCR beta sequences to specific HLA alleles.

The chain is encoded by TRBV27 joined to TRBJ1-1; confidence is insufficient to name the D gene. This TCR was sampled from a woman younger than 45 in good health and CMV-seronegative. The sequenced material came from PBMCs. The CDR3 protein sequence reads: CASSFSPTGTEAFF. The DNA reads TGTGCCAGCAGTTTTAGCCCTACGGGTACTGAAGCTTTCTTT.